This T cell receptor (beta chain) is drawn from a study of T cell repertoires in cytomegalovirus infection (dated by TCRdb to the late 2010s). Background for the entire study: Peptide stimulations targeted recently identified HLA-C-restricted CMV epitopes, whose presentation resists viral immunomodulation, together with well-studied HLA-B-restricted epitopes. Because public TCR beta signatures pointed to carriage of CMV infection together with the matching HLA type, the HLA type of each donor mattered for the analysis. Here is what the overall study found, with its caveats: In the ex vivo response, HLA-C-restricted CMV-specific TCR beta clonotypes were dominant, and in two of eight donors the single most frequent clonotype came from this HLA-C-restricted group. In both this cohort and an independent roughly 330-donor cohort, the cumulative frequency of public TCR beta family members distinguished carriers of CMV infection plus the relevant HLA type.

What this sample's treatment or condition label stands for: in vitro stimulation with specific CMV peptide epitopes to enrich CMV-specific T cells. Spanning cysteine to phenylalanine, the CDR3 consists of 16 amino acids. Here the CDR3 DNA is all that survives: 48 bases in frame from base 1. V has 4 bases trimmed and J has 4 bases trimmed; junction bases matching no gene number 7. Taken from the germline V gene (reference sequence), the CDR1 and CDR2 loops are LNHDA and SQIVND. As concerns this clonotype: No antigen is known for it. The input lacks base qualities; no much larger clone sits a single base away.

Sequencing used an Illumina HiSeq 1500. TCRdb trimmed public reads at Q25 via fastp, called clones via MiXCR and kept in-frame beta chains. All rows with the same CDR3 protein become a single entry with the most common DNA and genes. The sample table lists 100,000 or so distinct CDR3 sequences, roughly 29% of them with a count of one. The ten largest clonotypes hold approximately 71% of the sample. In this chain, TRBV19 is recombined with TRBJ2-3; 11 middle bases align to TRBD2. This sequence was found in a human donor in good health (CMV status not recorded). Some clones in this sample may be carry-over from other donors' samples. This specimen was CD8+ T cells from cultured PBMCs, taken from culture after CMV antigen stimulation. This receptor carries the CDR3 CASSTLLAGEADTQYF. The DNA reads TGTGCCAGTAGTACGTTACTAGCGGGGGAGGCAGATACGCAGTATTTT.